This T cell receptor (beta chain) appears in the sequencing data of a study of T-cell reconstitution after alpha-beta-depleted transplantation in children. Study-wide points: By about two months after transplant, alpha-beta T cells reportedly arose from several hundred graft clones that had expanded.

From germline, CDR1 is SGHTA and CDR2 FQGNSA. This CDR3 is 15 amino acids long. Germline trimming cut 4 bases from V and 3 bases from J; bases unmatched to any gene: 7. Unique molecular identifiers were built into the TCRbeta library. TCRdb fed the PCR reads into MiXCR, producing one record per CDR3 protein. The repertoire holds approximately 1,000,000 distinct CDR3 sequences, with 25% to 35% as singletons. This clonotype was seen more than once but under ten times. The antigen is unknown. This specimen consisted of PBMCs, mostly from graft donor cells, obtained 360 days after TCRalphabeta/CD19-depleted stem cell transplant. The receptor was derived from a boy under two years old who had a stem cell transplant for SCID, so the T cells may come from the graft donor. J is TRBJ2-3 and V is TRBV7-2, with TRBD2 identical over 7 bases. The CDR3: CASSSTAAGTDTQYF. The CDR3 bases are TGTGCCAGCAGCTCGACTGCAGCGGGAACAGATACGCAGTATTTT.